These T cell receptor beta chains were read from a single sample in a study of T cell changes during pregnancy in multiple sclerosis. This table comes from immunoSEQ multiplex PCR, and its TCRdb copy is limited to in-frame clones, with some not included. The sample lists 55,000 to 65,000 clones, about 92% occurring once. Sequencing used peripheral blood, obtained in the first trimester of pregnancy. Receptor source: a female donor in good health, enrolled as a control in a pregnancy study. CDR3s include the opening cysteine and the closing phenylalanine or tryptophan.

V gene,CDR3 protein
TRBV5-1,CASSWAEMNTEAFF
TRBV18,CASSRVNSPLHF
TRBV10-3,CAISGGVTYEQYF
TRBV11-3,CASMLGGLAKNIQYF
TRBV19,CASSIAGSNYGYTF
TRBV18,CASSLGQGGNIQYF
TRBV7-2,CASSFGGSSYEQYF
TRBV30,CAWSPRDTEAFF
TRBV29-1,CSVYTAGTGQETQYF
TRBV11-2,CASSPPAGARYTQYF
TRBV18,CASSPTSGNIGELFF
TRBV28,CASSFGGSNQPQHF
TRBV27,CASSAWTGVRNEQYF
TRBV7-9,CASSSPSSGSPHEQYF
TRBV9,CASSVVERAFTDTQYF
TRBV28,CASSLDRGYTEAFF
TRBV19,CASLAPHLAGGPNEQFF
TRBV19,CASSRGDQPQHF
TRBV4-2,CASSQGGQRQTQYF
TRBV28,CASSLSGGGETQYF
TRBV4-3,CASSQNAGGGRQYF
TRBV6-6,CASNQAGWSLYEQYF
TRBV6-6,CASKSGGANVLTF
TRBV10-3,CAISRDRGNTIYF
TRBV28,CASSFNRGRNSPLHF
TRBV6-5,CASSLDRRNTEAFF
TRBV29-1,CSVEDRQGVGEKLFF
TRBV28,CASTKGTGITDTQYF
TRBV5-4,CASSGLAPYYNEQFF
TRBV9,CASSARTSGRGETQYF
TRBV28,CASSYAGRYEQYF
TRBV6-5,CASSYRDRSSYEQYF
TRBV14,CASSQLTGSPAGGYTF
TRBV5-8,CASSRWTGKNEQYF
TRBV14,CASSQDWRGYGYTF
TRBV9,CASSALDREVLYGYTF
TRBV5-6,CASSLGLKANYGYTF
TRBV6-5,CASSYLAGADTQYF
TRBV2,CASSDRDFAYEQYF
TRBV6-1,CASFREGTEAFF
TRBV7-2,CASSLGSGGQPQHF